One and the same sample provided the 32 T cell receptor beta chains below, sequenced in a study of blood T cells in healthy people across ages. Through a sample-barcoded 5' primer and a J-beta primer mix, a second PCR was run for roughly 6 to 12 cycles. Each CDR3 protein is one row after TCRdb ran MiXCR on the 5' RACE reads. The profile covers over 1,500,000 distinct CDR3 sequences, with 35% to 50% appearing a single time and roughly 23% taken by the ten largest. The sequencing sample was made of blood. The receptors were sampled from a human donor in good health.

The rearrangement links TRBV27 to TRBJ2-7; the D gene is possibly TRBD1 (6 bases). The J call may be mistaken, given a closer DNA end match to TRBJ2-5. There are 15 residues in the CDR3. Per the germline V gene, CDR1 is MNHEY and CDR2 is SMNVEV (reference sequence). The DNA of the CDR3 is TGTGCCAGCAGTTTCGTGACTGGGGGCTCGGAGACCCAGTACTTC. Its protein product is CASSFVTGGSETQYF.

This clonotype was found a few times. CDR3 residues: CASSWGGVGQPQHF. CDR3 DNA: TGTGCCAGCAGCTGGGGTGGGGTAGGTCAGCCCCAGCATTTT. V gene TRBV6-6 combines with J gene TRBJ1-5, with D hard to call. Looked up from germline, CDR1 is MNHNY and CDR2 is SVGAGI (reference sequence). The ends were cut back, 6 bases at V and 6 bases at J, with 15 bases in the middle. This CDR3 contains 14 residues.

The chain recombines TRBV3-1 with TRBJ2-1; 8 bases agree with TRBD2. The ends lost 4 bases at V and 7 bases at J; junction bases unmatched: 9. CDR3 length: 15 residues. Germline V CDR1 and CDR2: LGHDT, YNNKEL (reference sequence). The CDR3 region has the DNA TGTGCCAGCAGCCTAGACCGACTAGCGATGAATGAGCAGTTCTTC. Translated, it gives CASSLDRLAMNEQFF.

The chain has TRBV28 and TRBJ2-4; D uncertain. The CDR3 is 16 amino acids. The ends were cut back, 6 bases at V and 0 bases at J, with 15 bases in the middle. Germline V gene lookup returns CDR1 MDHEN and CDR2 SYDVKM. CDR3 nucleotides: TGTGCCAGCAGGCCACGCGGCACCTTAGCCAAAAACATTCAGTACTTC. Its translation: CASRPRGTLAKNIQYF.

This chain joins TRBV3-1 and TRBJ1-4, with 9 positions matching TRBD1. The V gene end was trimmed by 1 base and the J gene end by 3 bases; junction bases not matched to a gene: 3. Per the germline V gene, CDR1 is LGHDT and CDR2 is YNNKEL (reference sequence). The CDR3 runs 16 residues. The DNA of the CDR3 is TGTGCCAGCAGCCAAGGGGACAGGGTTGCTAATGAAAAACTGTTTTTT. Protein: CASSQGDRVANEKLFF.

The V gene is TRBV7-9, the J gene TRBJ2-3, with D unresolved. Trimming left V 5 bases short and J 8 bases short, with 11 bases between. Germline CDR1 is SEHNR and CDR2 is FQNEAQ (reference sequence). There are 12 residues in the CDR3. CDR3 loop: CASSVTTGTQYF. The DNA of the CDR3 is TGTGCCAGCAGCGTAACGACGGGTACGCAGTATTTT.

Worth noting for this clonotype: A read error may explain this, as a much larger clone is one base away. Because the CDR3 is missing its conserved closing phenylalanine or tryptophan, this is likely a read error. The chain combines TRBV6-5 with TRBJ2-6; D call uncertain. The V end lost 0 bases, the J end lost 1 base, and 7 bases lay between the germline ends. This CDR3 has 16 residues. The germline V gene encodes CDR1 MNHEY and CDR2 SVGAGI. In DNA form, the CDR3 reads TGTGCCAGCAGTTACTCGAGCAGGTCTGGGGCCAACGTCCTGACTTCC. Translating gives CASSYSSRSGANVLTS.

This clonotype was counted between two and nine times. The chain is built from TRBV29-1 and TRBJ1-1, with D perhaps matching TRBD1 (6 bases). Between the trimmed V and J ends, which lost 6 bases and 1 base, there was a span of 15 bases. Germline CDR1 and CDR2: SQVTM and ANQGSEA. The CDR3 sequence is 14 residues long. The CDR3 protein is CSVRSTGPNTEAFF. In nucleotides, the CDR3 is TGCAGCGTCCGATCGACAGGCCCGAACACTGAAGCTTTCTTT.

The chain joins TRBV5-1 to TRBJ2-3; possible D gene TRBD2, 5 bases. The germline gives CDR1 SGHRS, CDR2 YFSETQ. The CDR3 contains 15 residues. Trimming took 4 bases from V and 4 from J, leaving 16 bases between them. The DNA for the CDR3 is TGCGCCAGCAGCCGGGTAGGAGCGGAGGCAGATACGCAGTATTTT. Translated, it gives CASSRVGAEADTQYF.

The chain has TRBV9 and TRBJ1-2; no clear D gene. Germline V gives CDR1 SGDLS, CDR2 YYNGEE. The CDR3 has 13 residues. Trimming shortened V by 0 bases and J by 4 bases, and 7 bases separated the two germline ends. CDR3 residues: CASSVELGYGYTF. CDR3 DNA: TGTGCCAGCAGCGTAGAGCTGGGCTATGGCTACACCTTC.

The chain links TRBV9 to TRBJ2-3; 7 bases are a match to TRBD2. The CDR3 is 16 residues long. From germline, CDR1 is SGDLS and CDR2 YYNGEE. The trim removed 4 bases at V and 2 bases at J, leaving 10 bases unmatched. The chain's CDR3 is CASSLFEGRVTDTQYF. DNA for the CDR3: TGTGCCAGCAGCCTGTTCGAAGGGAGGGTCACAGATACGCAGTATTTT.

The chain employs TRBV7-9 and TRBJ2-1; 8 bases map to TRBD1. From germline, CDR1 is SEHNR and CDR2 FQNEAQ (reference sequence). The V segment lost 4 bases and the J segment 7 bases; nucleotides outside the gene matches: 12. CDR3 length: 16 amino acids. DNA for the CDR3: TGTGCCAGCAGCTCGACCCCGGGACAGGATTTGAATGAGCAGTTCTTC. Translation gives CASSSTPGQDLNEQFF. Supplemented by reference TRBV7-9 and TRBJ2-1, the full variable domain reads DTGVSQNPRHKITKRGQNVTFRCDPISEHNRLYWYRQTLGQGPEFLTYFQNEAQLEKSRLLSDRFSAERPKGSFSTLEIQRTEQGDSAMYLCASSSTPGQDLNEQFFGPGTRLTVL.

The table lists this clonotype with a few counts. V gene TRBV27 combines with J gene TRBJ1-1; D is unclear. The CDR3 has 14 residues. The germline V and J ends were trimmed by 0 bases and 1 base, with 6 bases remaining between them. Germline values: CDR1 MNHEY, CDR2 SMNVEV (reference sequence). This chain's CDR3 is CASSLSHQNTEAFF. CDR3 DNA: TGTGCCAGCAGTTTATCACACCAGAACACTGAAGCTTTCTTT.

This clonotype was recorded once. The DNA of the CDR3 is TGCAGTGCCCTAGCGGGGCGCCACAATGAGCAGTTCTTC. Translated: CSALAGRHNEQFF. The V call is TRBV20-1, the J call TRBJ2-1; 9 bases fit TRBD2. Germline V gene data show CDR1 as DFQATT and CDR2 as SNEGSKA (reference sequence). J gave up 5 bases and V 6 bases, and 5 bases lay outside the gene matches. The length of the CDR3 is 13 residues.

V gene TRBV7-2 combines with J gene TRBJ2-4, with D tentatively TRBD2 (5 bases). CDR1 and CDR2 (germline): SGHTA, FQGNSA. Trimming took off 11 bases at V and 0 bases at J, with 14 bases between the two ends. The CDR3 runs to 14 residues. The CDR3 protein is CAGSSGLAKNIQYF. The CDR3 nucleotides read TGTGCCGGCTCCTCCGGACTAGCCAAAAACATTCAGTACTTC.

The DNA for the CDR3 is TGTGCCAGCAGCGAAGGAGGGTGGCAGTACTTC. As protein: CASSEGGWQYF. The chain uses TRBV11-1 and TRBJ2-7, with D possibly being TRBD2 (6 bases). Germline V gene lookup returns CDR1 SGHAT and CDR2 FQDESV (reference sequence). V was pared by 5 bases and J by 9 bases, with 11 bases between. The CDR3 is 11 residues long.

The rearrangement joins TRBV2 to TRBJ2-3; 10 nucleotides agree with TRBD2. The length of the CDR3 is 15 residues. After removal of 6 bases from V and 6 bases from J, the junction contained 9 bases not matched to a gene. Germline V gene sequence: CDR1 SNHLY, CDR2 FYNNEI. The CDR3 loop is CASRKRGGLVDTQYF. In DNA, the CDR3 is TGTGCCAGCAGGAAGCGGGGGGGCTTGGTGGATACGCAGTATTTT.

This clonotype was recorded many times. The junction does not match germline at one end; this may be a read error. V is TRBV7-2 and J is TRBJ1-3; weak D call: TRBD1 (5 bases). CDR1 and CDR2 from the germline V gene are SGHTA and FQGNSA. The CDR3 length is 14 residues. DNA for the CDR3: TGCGCCAGCAGCTTGGGGGGCTCTGGAAACACCATATATTTT. Its protein is CASSLGGSGNTIYF.

The sample holds a few counts of this clonotype. The chain carries TRBV6-5 and TRBJ2-4; D is undetermined. The CDR3 has 16 residues. Germline V gene data show CDR1 as MNHEY and CDR2 as SVGAGI. Trimming left V 0 bases short and J 8 bases short, with 17 bases between. This chain's CDR3 is CASSYSNQPSLDIQYF. CDR3 bases: TGTGCCAGCAGTTACTCGAATCAGCCAAGTTTGGACATTCAGTACTTC.

This clonotype was picked up a small number of times. This CDR3 reads CASSIGTDNQPQHF. In nucleotides, the CDR3 is TGTGCCAGCAGCATTGGGACAGACAATCAGCCCCAGCATTTT. J is TRBJ1-5 and V is TRBV7-9; 7 nucleotides agree with TRBD1. Germline V CDR1 and CDR2: SEHNR, FQNEAQ (reference sequence). The V segment lost 5 bases and the J segment 3 bases; nucleotides outside the gene matches: 4. The CDR3 sequence is 14 residues long.

This rearrangement joins TRBV28 to TRBJ2-7, with a tentative D call TRBD2 (6 bases). The germline V gene has CDR1 MDHEN and CDR2 SYDVKM. The V gene lost 2 bases and the J gene lost 1 base, with 18 bases spanning the gap. CDR3 size: 17 residues. DNA for the CDR3: TGTGCCAGCAGTTTAGGGTGGCGGGAATCCCCGTCCTACGAGCAGTACTTC. Translated, it gives CASSLGWRESPSYEQYF.

The V gene is TRBV5-4, the J gene TRBJ2-7; 11 nucleotides match TRBD1. The V gene's germline CDR1 is SGHNT and CDR2 YYREEE (reference sequence). The ends lost 4 bases at V and 6 bases at J; junction bases unmatched: 6. The CDR3 totals 14 residues. Here the CDR3 reads CASSKDRGQPEQYF. The CDR3 DNA reads as TGTGCCAGCAGCAAGGACAGGGGGCAGCCCGAGCAGTACTTC. Filled out from reference TRBV5-4 and TRBJ2-7, the complete variable domain reads ETGVTQSPTHLIKTRGQQVTLRCSSQSGHNTVSWYQQALGQGPQFIFQYYREEENGRGNFPPRFSGLQFPNYSSELNVNALELDDSALYLCASSKDRGQPEQYFGPGTRLTVT.

V gene TRBV30 combines with J gene TRBJ2-1; the match to TRBD2 covers 7 bases. The CDR3 loop spans 14 amino acids. With 1 base clipped from V and 4 bases from J, the junction kept 4 bases outside the gene matches. Germline-derived CDR1 and CDR2 are GTSNPN and SVGIG (reference sequence). In DNA, the CDR3 is TGTGCCTGGAGTGGGCGGGGGACTTACAATGAGCAGTTCTTC. Translated: CAWSGRGTYNEQFF. Supplemented by reference TRBV30 and TRBJ2-1, the full variable domain reads SQTIHQWPATLVQPVGSPLSLECTVEGTSNPNLYWYRQAAGRGLQLLFYSVGIGQISSEVPQNLSASRPQDRQFILSSKKLLLSDSGFYLCAWSGRGTYNEQFFGPGTRLTVL.

This clonotype was seen only a few times. V and J are TRBV28 and TRBJ2-7, with 8 bases fitting TRBD2. The junction had 4 bases not matched to a gene; V was cut back by 10 bases and J by 2 bases. This CDR3 comprises 12 residues. Germline V gene data show CDR1 as MDHEN and CDR2 as SYDVKM. CDR3 loop: CATTGLAYEQYF. CDR3 DNA: TGTGCCACAACGGGACTAGCCTACGAGCAGTACTTC.

This clonotype was seen repeatedly, ten times or more. The chain carries TRBV6-5 and TRBJ1-2; D might be TRBD1 (6 bases). The CDR3 is made up of 16 amino acids. Trimming removed 3 bases from V and 3 bases from J, with 17 bases in between. CDR1 is MNHEY and CDR2 is SVGAGI in the germline V gene. Written as DNA, the CDR3 is TGTGCCAGCAGTTATTACAGGGAGGTTGAGGACTATGGCTACACCTTC. Translation: CASSYYREVEDYGYTF.

The chain has TRBV18 and TRBJ2-1, with D possibly called TRBD1 or TRBD2 (5 bases each). The V end lost 4 bases, the J end lost 7 bases, and 14 bases lay between the germline ends. Germline CDR1 KGHSH, CDR2 LQKENI. CDR3 length equals 14 residues. CDR3 in amino acids: CASSLNDGTNEQFF. The CDR3 nucleotides are TGTGCCAGCTCACTGAACGACGGGACGAATGAGCAGTTCTTC.

This clonotype was seen only a few times. This chain uses TRBV5-6 with TRBJ1-2, with D tentatively TRBD1 (5 bases). Trimming removed 1 base from V and 7 bases from J, with 20 bases in between. CDR1 is SGHDT and CDR2 is YYEEEE in the germline V gene. This CDR3 is 16 amino acids long. The CDR3 nucleotides are TGTGCCAGCAGCTTGCCGCGACGGGGGTCGTTAAGTGGCTACACCTTC. This gives the protein CASSLPRRGSLSGYTF.

The gene calls are TRBV7-2 and TRBJ2-1; 7 bases are shared with TRBD1. Germline CDR1 SGHTA, CDR2 FQGNSA. With V trimmed by 0 bases and J by 4 bases, 3 bases remained unmatched. CDR3 length: 15 residues. The CDR3 DNA sequence: TGTGCCAGCAGCTTAGCGGGACAGCGATACAATGAGCAGTTCTTC. Translated, it gives CASSLAGQRYNEQFF.

This chain links TRBV3-1 with TRBJ1-5; 7 nucleotides agree with TRBD1. With 4 bases clipped from V and 3 bases from J, the junction kept 3 bases outside the gene matches. Germline V gene data show CDR1 as LGHDT and CDR2 as YNNKEL (reference sequence). The CDR3 spans 14 residues. CDR3 DNA sequence: TGTGCCAGCAGCCCACAGGGGACCAATCAGCCCCAGCATTTT. As protein: CASSPQGTNQPQHF.

This clonotype showed up just once. This chain uses TRBV7-3 with TRBJ2-2; 13 nucleotides agree with TRBD2. The CDR3 spans 17 residues. Germline lookup yields CDR1 SGHTA and CDR2 FQGTGA. V lost 5 bases, J lost 3 bases, and 6 bases stayed unmatched. The CDR3 DNA reads as TGTGCCAGCAGCAAACTAGCGGGGGGGCCAGACACCGGGGAGCTGTTTTTT. Amino acids: CASSKLAGGPDTGELFF.

The rearrangement joins TRBV7-9 to TRBJ2-1, with TRBD2 matching 9 bases. Near its end, the DNA agrees better with TRBJ2-7, so the J call may be wrong. Germline CDR1 is SEHNR and CDR2 is FQNEAQ (reference sequence). This CDR3 is built from 15 residues. The CDR3 sequence: CASSFSSPLAGEQYF. CDR3 nucleotide sequence: TGTGCCAGCAGCTTTAGCTCCCCGCTAGCGGGGGAGCAGTACTTC.

This chain uses TRBV12-3 or TRBV12-4 with TRBJ2-7, with 9 bases matching TRBD1. The ends lost 6 bases at V and 6 bases at J; junction bases unmatched: 6. The CDR3 spans 13 residues. DNA for the CDR3: TGTGCCAGCAGCGGGACAGGGATAGGCGAGCAGTACTTC. Encoded protein: CASSGTGIGEQYF.